This T cell receptor (beta chain) was documented in a study of post-analysis software for immune sequencing data. Germline V CDR1 and CDR2: MDHEN, SYDVKM. The CDR3 consists of 16 residues. Findings and caveats of the study: With TRBV5-6, TRBV5-1 and TRBV20-1 included, about five TRBV segments were more frequent in patients than in controls.

Unique molecular identifiers were built into the TCR beta cDNA libraries. TCRdb reprocessed the PCR reads with MiXCR, giving one entry per CDR3 protein. This table holds some 450,000 distinct CDR3 sequences, approximately 46% found once. A word on this clonotype: Its antigen remains unknown.

This receptor was identified in a girl aged 5-17 years with multiple sclerosis. V gene TRBV28 combines with J gene TRBJ2-5; the D is unclear. The J call is in doubt because the DNA end fits TRBJ2-7 better. The sequenced sample was blood. CDR3 sequence: CASRMMGAPITYEQYF. The CDR3 bases are TGTGCCAGCAGAATGATGGGCGCCCCGATTACCTACGAGCAGTACTTC.